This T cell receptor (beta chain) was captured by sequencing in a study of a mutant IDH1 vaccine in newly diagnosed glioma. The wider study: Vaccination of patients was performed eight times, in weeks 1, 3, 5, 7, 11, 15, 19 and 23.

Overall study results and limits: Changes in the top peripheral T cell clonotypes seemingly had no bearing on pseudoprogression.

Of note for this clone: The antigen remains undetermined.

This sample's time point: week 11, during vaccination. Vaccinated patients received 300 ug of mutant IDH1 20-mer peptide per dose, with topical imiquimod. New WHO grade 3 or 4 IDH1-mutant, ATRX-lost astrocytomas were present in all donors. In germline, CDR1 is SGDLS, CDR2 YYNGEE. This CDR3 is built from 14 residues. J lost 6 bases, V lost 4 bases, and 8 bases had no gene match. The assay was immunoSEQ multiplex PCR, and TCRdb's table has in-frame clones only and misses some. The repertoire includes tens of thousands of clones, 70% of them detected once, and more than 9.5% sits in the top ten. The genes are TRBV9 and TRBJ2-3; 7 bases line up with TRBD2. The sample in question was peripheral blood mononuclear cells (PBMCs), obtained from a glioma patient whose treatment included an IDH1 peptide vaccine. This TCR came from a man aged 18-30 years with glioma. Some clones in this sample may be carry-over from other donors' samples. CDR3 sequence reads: CASSLSGKLDTQYF. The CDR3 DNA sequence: TGTGCCAGCAGCTTAAGCGGGAAGTTGGATACGCAGTATTTT.